Given below is one T cell receptor (beta chain) in context. This sample is part of a study of technical replicates of blood from a few donors. Germline CDR1 reads MNHEY; CDR2 reads SMNVEV (reference sequence). The CDR3 extends over 20 amino acids. V lost 5 bases to trimming and J lost 4 bases; unmatched junction nucleotides: 18. Clones were read by immunoSEQ multiplex PCR, and TCRdb kept only the in-frame ones, dropping some. Among about 14,000 clones listed, less than 90% were seen once. Sequencing input: PBMCs. The rearrangement joins TRBV27 to TRBJ2-3, with 13 bases aligning to TRBD2. This receptor was identified in a human donor in good health. CDR3 region: CASSTLTPGLAGVGADTQYF. CDR3 coding DNA: TGTGCCAGCAGTACCCTTACGCCAGGACTAGCGGGAGTGGGGGCAGATACGCAGTATTTT.